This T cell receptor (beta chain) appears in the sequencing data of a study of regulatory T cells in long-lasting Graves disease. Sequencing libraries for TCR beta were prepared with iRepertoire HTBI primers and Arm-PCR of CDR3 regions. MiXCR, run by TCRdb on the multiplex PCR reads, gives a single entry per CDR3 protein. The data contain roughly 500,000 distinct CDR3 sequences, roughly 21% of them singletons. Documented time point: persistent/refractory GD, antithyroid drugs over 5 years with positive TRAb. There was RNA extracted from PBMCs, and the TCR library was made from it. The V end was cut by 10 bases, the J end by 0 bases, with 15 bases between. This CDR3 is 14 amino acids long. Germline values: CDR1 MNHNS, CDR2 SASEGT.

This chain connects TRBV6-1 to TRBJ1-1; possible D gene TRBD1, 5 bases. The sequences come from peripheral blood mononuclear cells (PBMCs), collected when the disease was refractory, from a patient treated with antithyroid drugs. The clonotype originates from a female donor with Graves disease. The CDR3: CATRPGHLNTEAFF. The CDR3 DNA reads TGTGCCACCAGACCAGGGCATTTGAACACTGAAGCTTTCTTT.